What follows is one T cell receptor (beta chain) and its context. These data are taken from a study of blood T cell repertoires in COVID-19. Study overall: Samples representing acute and convalescent COVID-19 were sourced from the United States, Italy and Spain. PBMCs, B-cell-depleted T cells, or T cells were the source of the cDNA or gDNA that made up the material.

V shed 0 bases and J 4 bases; nucleotides not matched to a gene: 3. Germline V lookup: CDR1 SGHKS, CDR2 YYEKEE (reference sequence). This CDR3 comprises 17 residues. Authors' methods: Reference gene primers were amplified, and this amplification served to estimate nucleated cell counts. Repertoires were generated with immunoSEQ multiplex PCR, while TCRdb's copy carries only in-frame clones and drops some. That table gives V, J and clone size, and the DNA gave D and trimming. The repertoire holds approximately 400,000 clones, with approximately 80% as singletons. The chain joins TRBV5-5 to TRBJ2-6, with 11 nucleotides matching TRBD2. Input material: peripheral blood. The receptor was isolated from a human donor with acute or convalescent COVID-19. The donor label of this sample is uncertain. Here the CDR3 DNA reads TGTGCCAGCAGCTTGGCGCTAGCGGGGGGCGGGGCCAACGTCCTGACTTTC. Protein sequence: CASSLALAGGGANVLTF.